Each of the 21 T cell receptor beta chains below was sequenced from the same sample in a study of tumour-infiltrating T cells in Burkitt lymphoma. Sequencing used immunoSEQ multiplex PCR; TCRdb keeps in-frame clones, though not all of them. The table has around 46,000 clones, about a third seen once. Sequencing used tumor tissue. The receptors come from a human donor with Burkitt lymphoma.

This clone was detected a few times. The gene calls are TRBV9 and TRBJ1-6; D not certain. Germline V CDR1 and CDR2: SGDLS, YYNGEE. The CDR3 is 13 residues long. Between the trimmed V and J ends, which lost 0 bases and 8 bases, there was a span of 6 bases. In DNA, the CDR3 is TGTGCCAGCAGCGTAGGAGAAGATTCACCCCTCCACTTT. Residues: CASSVGEDSPLHF.

This clone was found a few times. The V and J genes are TRBV19 and TRBJ2-3; 9 bases are a match to TRBD1. The CDR3 spans 11 residues. Per germline, CDR1 LNHDA and CDR2 SQIVND (reference sequence). The ends lost 5 bases at V and 13 bases at J; junction bases unmatched: 4. This chain's CDR3 is CASSYGDREYF. For the CDR3, the DNA is TGTGCCAGTAGTTATGGGGACAGGGAGTATTTT.

This clone was counted only a few times. The chain carries TRBV4-3 and TRBJ2-1; no clear D gene. V lost 1 base and J 5 bases, leaving 12 bases between the germline ends. This CDR3 has 15 amino acids. The V gene's germline CDR1 is LGHNA and CDR2 YSLEER. This chain's CDR3 is CASSQVPRANNEQFF. The CDR3 bases are TGCGCCAGCAGCCAAGTCCCCCGGGCAAACAATGAGCAGTTCTTC.

V gene TRBV5-1 combines with J gene TRBJ2-5, with D perhaps matching TRBD2 (7 bases). The V end lost 4 bases, the J end lost 5 bases, and 15 bases lay between the germline ends. The CDR3 is 14 amino acids. Germline loops: CDR1 SGHRS, CDR2 YFSETQ. CDR3 in amino acids: CASSTIQGGETQYF. CDR3 sequence (DNA): TGCGCCAGCAGCACGATACAGGGAGGGGAGACCCAGTACTTC.

This clone was seen a handful of times. The chain uses TRBV7-2 and TRBJ1-5; the D gene is possibly TRBD1 (5 bases). This CDR3 spans 14 amino acids. Germline V gene data show CDR1 as SGHTA and CDR2 as FQGNSA. Trimming stripped 5 bases from V and 3 bases from J, with 11 bases between. CDR3 bases: TGTGCCAGCAGCGGGGGACGGCTCAATCAGCCCCAGCATTTT. Residues: CASSGGRLNQPQHF.

The rearrangement joins TRBV20-1 to TRBJ2-3; D is uncertain. The germline gives CDR1 DFQATT, CDR2 SNEGSKA (reference sequence). Between the trimmed V and J ends, which lost 5 bases and 2 bases, there was a span of 5 bases. The CDR3 has 11 amino acids. The CDR3 DNA reads TGCAGTGCTGGTCCCACAGATACGCAGTATTTT. Encoded protein: CSAGPTDTQYF.

The chain couples TRBV18 to TRBJ2-1, with 10 bases that match TRBD2. This CDR3 is built from 16 residues. The germline V gene encodes CDR1 KGHSH and CDR2 LQKENI. V shed 3 bases and J 7 bases; nucleotides not matched to a gene: 9. CDR3 nucleotides: TGTGCCAGCTCACCCCCTCTAGCGGGGGTTTGGAATGAGCAGTTCTTC. Its translation is CASSPPLAGVWNEQFF.

This clone was counted only a few times. The chain combines TRBV2 with TRBJ2-7; a possible D gene is TRBD2 (6 bases). With 6 bases removed from V and 1 base from J, the gap between germline ends came to 7 bases. This CDR3 contains 12 residues. Germline assignment: CDR1 SNHLY and CDR2 FYNNEI. The CDR3 loop reads CASREGSYEQYF. The CDR3 DNA sequence: TGTGCCAGCAGGGAGGGGTCCTACGAGCAGTACTTC.

This clone has a handful of counts. The V call is TRBV7-2, the J call TRBJ2-6, with D unresolved. The CDR3 extends over 14 amino acids. Germline CDR1 SGHTA, CDR2 FQGNSA. With 5 bases removed from V and 1 base from J, the gap between germline ends came to 6 bases. The CDR3 sequence is CASSPNSGANVLTF. The CDR3 DNA reads TGTGCCAGCAGCCCTAATTCTGGGGCCAACGTCCTGACTTTC.

This clone was counted between two and nine times. The J gene is TRBJ1-6, the V gene TRBV5-1; a weak D match, TRBD1 (6 bases). Trimming left V 0 bases short and J 6 bases short, with 10 bases between. The germline CDR1 and CDR2 sequences are SGHRS and YFSETQ. The CDR3 sequence is 15 residues long. CDR3 coding DNA: TGCGCCAGCAGCTTGGAGGGACACCCTAATTCACCCCTCCACTTT. This gives the protein CASSLEGHPNSPLHF.

V usage is TRBV7-9 and J usage is TRBJ1-5; D not certain. The CDR3 is made up of 16 amino acids. Germline values: CDR1 SEHNR, CDR2 FQNEAQ (reference sequence). Deletions cut 0 bases from V and 0 bases from J, with 9 bases between. In DNA, the CDR3 is TGTGCCAGCAGCTTAGCGAAAGGAGATAGCAATCAGCCCCAGCATTTT. Translating gives CASSLAKGDSNQPQHF. Based on the CDR3 plus reference TRBV7-9 and TRBJ1-5, the full variable domain is DTGVSQNPRHKITKRGQNVTFRCDPISEHNRLYWYRQTLGQGPEFLTYFQNEAQLEKSRLLSDRFSAERPKGSFSTLEIQRTEQGDSAMYLCASSLAKGDSNQPQHFGDGTRLSIL.

This clone turned up a few times. The chain recombines TRBV5-1 with TRBJ2-7; 12 positions agree with TRBD1. Germline V gene lookup returns CDR1 SGHRS and CDR2 YFSETQ. The V gene end was trimmed by 4 bases and the J gene end by 5 bases; junction bases not matched to a gene: 7. The CDR3 is 15 amino acids. The CDR3 spells CASSIHGTGGDEQYF. CDR3 DNA sequence: TGCGCCAGCAGCATCCACGGGACAGGGGGCGACGAGCAGTACTTC.

This chain joins TRBV14 and TRBJ1-4; D gene ambiguous. Germline V gene data show CDR1 as SGHDN and CDR2 as FVKESK. The CDR3 totals 15 residues. The germline V and J ends were trimmed by 4 bases and 5 bases, with 14 bases remaining between them. CDR3 DNA sequence: TGTGCCAGCAGCCCCTCTGGAGGATCCAATGAAAAACTGTTTTTT. Its translation: CASSPSGGSNEKLFF.

This clone showed up just a few times. The chain couples TRBV6-5 to TRBJ1-2; D uncertain. Germline values: CDR1 MNHEY, CDR2 SVGAGI. The V gene lost 11 bases and the J gene lost 2 bases, with 18 bases spanning the gap. CDR3 length: 14 amino acids. CDR3 amino acids: CAGLMGGGNYGYTF. Here the CDR3 DNA reads TGTGCCGGACTAATGGGTGGAGGCAACTATGGCTACACCTTC.

This clone was counted between two and nine times. This chain links TRBV7-2 with TRBJ2-7; D gene uncertain. V gave up 3 bases and J gave up 1 base, with 10 bases separating them. Germline V gene data show CDR1 as SGHTA and CDR2 as FQGNSA. The CDR3 is 14 amino acids. The CDR3 DNA sequence: TGTGCCAGCAGCTTCGTGGCCTATTCCTACGAGCAGTACTTC. Translating gives CASSFVAYSYEQYF.

This clone occurred a few times. This sequence joins TRBV7-4 and TRBJ1-3; D gene unclear. Germline V gives CDR1 SGHVT, CDR2 SQSDAQ. CDR3 size: 13 residues. The V gene lost 7 bases and the J gene lost 0 bases, with 7 bases spanning the gap. CDR3 protein: CASTEPSGNTIYF. The CDR3 DNA follows: TGTGCCAGCACCGAACCCTCTGGAAACACCATATATTTT.

This clone showed up just a few times. V and J are TRBV19 and TRBJ1-4; D is perhaps TRBD1 (5 bases). This CDR3 region has 12 residues. Germline lookup yields CDR1 LNHDA and CDR2 SQIVND (reference sequence). Trimming cost V 6 bases and J 12 bases, with 14 bases left between them. The CDR3 sequence is CASSSSGRQLFF. CDR3 in DNA: TGTGCCAGTAGCTCATCGGGACGACAACTGTTTTTT.

This clone was counted a few times. The chain combines TRBV5-1 with TRBJ2-5, with 9 bases that match TRBD2. Germline lookup yields CDR1 SGHRS and CDR2 YFSETQ. With 0 bases clipped from V and 4 bases from J, the junction kept 4 bases outside the gene matches. This CDR3 has 15 amino acids. CDR3 sequence reads: CASSLVLAGLETQYF. CDR3 DNA sequence: TGCGCCAGCAGCTTGGTGCTAGCGGGGTTAGAGACCCAGTACTTC. Drawing the rest from reference TRBV5-1 and TRBJ2-5, the complete variable domain is KAGVTQTPRYLIKTRGQQVTLSCSPISGHRSVSWYQQTPGQGLQFLFEYFSETQRNKGNFPGRFSGRQFSNSRSEMNVSTLELGDSALYLCASSLVLAGLETQYFGPGTRLLVL.

The rearrangement joins TRBV14 to TRBJ1-4, with D tentatively TRBD1 (5 bases). The germline V and J ends were trimmed by 3 bases and 7 bases, with 6 bases remaining between them. Germline lookup yields CDR1 SGHDN and CDR2 FVKESK. The CDR3 length is 12 residues. The CDR3 reads CASSHGAEKLFF. Here the CDR3 DNA reads TGTGCCAGCAGCCACGGGGCTGAAAAACTGTTTTTT.

Only a few counts were recorded for this clone. V is TRBV2 and J is TRBJ2-7; 7 bases are shared with TRBD1. Germline V gene lookup returns CDR1 SNHLY and CDR2 FYNNEI. The CDR3 runs to 13 residues. V trimming: 7 bases; J trimming: 3 bases; junction bases outside the gene matches: 6. The CDR3 protein is CASKTGPIYEQYF. CDR3 DNA: TGTGCCAGCAAGACAGGGCCTATCTACGAGCAGTACTTC.

This clone has ten or more counts. This chain connects TRBV7-9 to TRBJ2-6; 7 bases are shared with TRBD1. The V and J ends lost 8 bases and 2 bases, in that order; junction bases with no gene match: 6. The CDR3 is 15 amino acids. Germline loops: CDR1 SEHNR, CDR2 FQNEAQ (reference sequence). In DNA, the CDR3 is TGTGCCAGCCGCCCCACAGGGGCTGGGGCCAACGTCCTGACTTTC. This translates into CASRPTGAGANVLTF.